A single sample is the source of the 5 T cell receptor beta chains below, sequenced in a study of cytomegalovirus exposure and HLA in healthy donors. 60 Vbeta and 13 Jbeta primers were used in PCR. Method: immunoSEQ multiplex PCR; TCRdb's copy keeps in-frame clones and lacks some. The table has 190,000 or so clones, around three quarters seen once. Sequencing used PBMCs. The receptors here all came from a boy aged 5 to 17 in good health and CMV-seronegative.

This chain links TRBV11-2 with TRBJ2-2; no clear D. The ends were cut back, 2 bases at V and 8 bases at J, with 9 bases in the middle. Germline-derived CDR1 and CDR2 are SGHAT and FQNNGV. The CDR3 covers 13 residues. DNA of the CDR3: TGTGCCAGCAGCTTAACTCCTATAGGGGAGCTGTTTTTT. The encoded protein is CASSLTPIGELFF. The full variable domain, in which reference TRBV11-2 and TRBJ2-2 provide the parts outside the CDR3, is EAGVAQSPRYKIIEKRQSVAFWCNPISGHATLYWYQQILGQGPKLLIQFQNNGVVDDSQLPKDRFSAERLKGVDSTLKIQPAKLEDSAVYLCASSLTPIGELFFGEGSRLTVL.

CDR3: CASSRGQVTYEQYF. CDR3 DNA sequence: TGTGCCAGCAGCAGGGGACAGGTTACCTACGAGCAGTACTTC. The chain couples TRBV21-1 to TRBJ2-7; TRBD1, the D gene given by the table, was not confirmed from the DNA. TRBV21-1 is tagged as a pseudogene. This CDR3 comprises 14 residues.

This clone was detected a few times. This chain uses TRBV7-9 with TRBJ1-1; D not resolved. The V end lost 7 bases, the J end lost 5 bases, and 17 bases lay between the germline ends. Germline CDR1 reads SEHNR; CDR2 reads FQNEAQ (reference sequence). The CDR3 length is 14 residues. The CDR3 nucleotides read TGTGCCAGCACCGTCGACGGTGGAGGGACTGAAGCTTTCTTT. It translates to CASTVDGGGTEAFF.

The chain employs TRBV5-1 and TRBJ2-1; TRBD1 might be the D (6 bases). The germline gives CDR1 SGHRS, CDR2 YFSETQ. V lost 4 bases and J 7 bases, leaving 9 bases between the germline ends. This CDR3 is 12 amino acids long. CDR3 in amino acids: CASSRGQNEQFF. The CDR3 DNA follows: TGCGCCAGCAGCCGCGGACAGAATGAGCAGTTCTTC.

This chain links TRBV30 with TRBJ2-7; the match to TRBD2 covers 8 bases. The J segment lost 2 bases and the V segment lost 4 bases, leaving 4 bases of the junction unmatched. The CDR3 spans 13 residues. Germline assignment: CDR1 GTSNPN and CDR2 SVGIG (reference sequence). The CDR3 DNA reads as TGTGCCTGGATAGCGGGGCCCCCCTACGAGCAGTACTTC. As protein: CAWIAGPPYEQYF.